This T cell receptor beta chain was captured by sequencing in a study of immune evolution from preneoplasia to lung adenocarcinoma. Generated by immunoSEQ multiplex PCR, the TCRdb table keeps only in-frame clones and is missing some. This repertoire shows around 4,600 clones, under 85% found once; its top ten account for more than 9%. Study results and limitations: Top clone share appeared to fall from AAH through AIS, MIA, adenocarcinoma.

On this clone: Its antigen remains unidentified.

The TCR sequence derives from a person aged 55-80 years with lung adenocarcinoma. Specimen: FFPE minimally invasive lung adenocarcinoma tissue.

CDR3 in DNA: TGCGCCAGCAGTGAGGAGGCGGGAGAACAGTTCTTC. It codes for CASSEEAGEQFF. The rearrangement uses TRBV10-2 and TRBJ2-1; 7 nucleotides line up with TRBD2. The CDR3 has 12 amino acids. J was trimmed by 13 bases and V by 2 bases; bases with no gene match: 5. Germline-derived CDR1 and CDR2 are WSHSY and SAAADI.